This section outlines one T cell receptor beta chain sequence together with its context. Authors' processing steps: For nucleated cells, counts were estimated from reference gene primer amplification. The protocol was immunoSEQ multiplex PCR, while the TCRdb copy is restricted to in-frame clones and leaves out a portion. That table is the source of V, J and clone size, and D and trimming were worked out from the DNA. The sample comprises about 190,000 clones, 82% of which are singletons, and about 8% rests with the top ten. This sample was included in a study of blood T cell repertoires in COVID-19. Study details: T cells, B-cell-depleted T cells, or PBMCs provided the cDNA or gDNA that served as material.

Trimming took off 6 bases at V and 1 base at J, with 12 bases between the two ends. CDR3 length equals 15 residues. Germline V lookup: CDR1 MNHEY, CDR2 SMNVEV (reference sequence). In Seattle, patients joined the study during active infection and were tracked longitudinally. Specimen: peripheral blood. This sequence originates from a woman aged 60 to 75 with COVID-19, enrolled during active disease. This chain connects TRBV27 to TRBJ2-2; perhaps TRBD2 as D (6 bases). CDR3 protein: CASSREPWNTGELFF. In DNA, the CDR3 is TGTGCCAGCAGCCGGGAGCCTTGGAACACCGGGGAGCTGTTTTTT.